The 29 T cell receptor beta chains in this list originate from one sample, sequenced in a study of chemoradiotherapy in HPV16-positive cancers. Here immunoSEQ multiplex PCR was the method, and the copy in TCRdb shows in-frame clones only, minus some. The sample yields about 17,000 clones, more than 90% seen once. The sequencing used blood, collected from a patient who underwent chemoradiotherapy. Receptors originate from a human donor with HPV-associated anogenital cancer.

CDR3: CASSSPRGVNSHEQYF. The CDR3 DNA sequence: TGTGCCAGCAGCTCTCCCAGAGGGGTGAATAGCCACGAGCAGTACTTC. The chain is built from TRBV27 and TRBJ2-7; the D call may be TRBD1 or TRBD2 (5 bases each). The CDR3 consists of 16 residues. The V end was cut by 6 bases, the J end by 5 bases, with 23 bases between. The germline gives CDR1 MNHEY, CDR2 SMNVEV (reference sequence).

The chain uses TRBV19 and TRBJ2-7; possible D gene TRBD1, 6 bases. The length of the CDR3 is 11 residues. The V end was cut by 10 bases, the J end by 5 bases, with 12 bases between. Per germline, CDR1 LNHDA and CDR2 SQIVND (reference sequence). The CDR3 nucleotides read TGTGCCACCACACAGGGAAACGAGCAGTACGTC. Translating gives CATTQGNEQYV.

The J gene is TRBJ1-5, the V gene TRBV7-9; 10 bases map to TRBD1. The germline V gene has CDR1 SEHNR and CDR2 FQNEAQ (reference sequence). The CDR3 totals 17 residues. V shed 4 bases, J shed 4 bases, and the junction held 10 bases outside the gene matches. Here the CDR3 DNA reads TGTGCCAGCAGCTCGACAAAGGGACAGGGGACTAATCAGCCCCAGCATTTT. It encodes CASSSTKGQGTNQPQHF.

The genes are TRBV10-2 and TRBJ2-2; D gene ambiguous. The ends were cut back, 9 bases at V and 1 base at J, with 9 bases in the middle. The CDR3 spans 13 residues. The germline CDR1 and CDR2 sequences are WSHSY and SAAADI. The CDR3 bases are TGCGCCAGTCAGGAACAGAACACCGGGGAGCTGTTTTTT. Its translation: CASQEQNTGELFF.

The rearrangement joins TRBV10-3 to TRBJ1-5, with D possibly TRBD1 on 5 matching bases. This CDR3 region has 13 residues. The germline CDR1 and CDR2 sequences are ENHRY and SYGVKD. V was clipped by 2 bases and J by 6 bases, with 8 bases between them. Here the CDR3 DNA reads TGTGCCATCAGTGAGAGCGGGGCTCAGCCCCAGCATTTT. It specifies CAISESGAQPQHF.

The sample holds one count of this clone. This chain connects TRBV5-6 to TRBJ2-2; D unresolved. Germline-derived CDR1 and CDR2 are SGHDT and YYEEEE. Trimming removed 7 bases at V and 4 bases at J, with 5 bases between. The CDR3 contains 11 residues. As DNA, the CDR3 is TGTGCCAGCTCAGTCACCGGGGAGCTGTTTTTT. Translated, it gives CASSVTGELFF.

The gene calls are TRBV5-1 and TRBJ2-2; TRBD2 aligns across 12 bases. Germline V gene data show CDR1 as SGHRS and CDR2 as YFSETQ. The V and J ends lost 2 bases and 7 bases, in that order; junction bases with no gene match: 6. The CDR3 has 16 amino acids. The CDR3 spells CASSFWTSGDVGELFF. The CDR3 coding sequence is TGCGCCAGCAGCTTCTGGACTAGCGGGGATGTCGGGGAGCTGTTTTTT. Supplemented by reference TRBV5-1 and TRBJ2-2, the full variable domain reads KAGVTQTPRYLIKTRGQQVTLSCSPISGHRSVSWYQQTPGQGLQFLFEYFSETQRNKGNFPGRFSGRQFSNSRSEMNVSTLELGDSALYLCASSFWTSGDVGELFFGEGSRLTVL.

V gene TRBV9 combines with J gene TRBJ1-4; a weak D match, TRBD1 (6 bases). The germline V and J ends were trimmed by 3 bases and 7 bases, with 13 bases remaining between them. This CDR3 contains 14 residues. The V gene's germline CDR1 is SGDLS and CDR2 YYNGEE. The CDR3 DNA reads TGTGCCAGCAGCGCCGGGACAAGGGGTGAAAAACTGTTTTTT. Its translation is CASSAGTRGEKLFF. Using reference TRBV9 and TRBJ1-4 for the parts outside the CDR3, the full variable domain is DSGVTQTPKHLITATGQRVTLRCSPRSGDLSVYWYQQSLDQGLQFLIQYYNGEERAKGNILERFSAQQFPDLHSELNLSSLELGDSALYFCASSAGTRGEKLFFGSGTQLSVL.

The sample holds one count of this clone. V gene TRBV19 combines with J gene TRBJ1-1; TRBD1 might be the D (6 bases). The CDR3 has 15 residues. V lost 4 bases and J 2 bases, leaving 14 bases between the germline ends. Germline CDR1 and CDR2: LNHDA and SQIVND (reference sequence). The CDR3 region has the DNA TGTGCCAGTAGTAAAGTAGGGGGGGCCAACACTGAAGCTTTCTTT. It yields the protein CASSKVGGANTEAFF.

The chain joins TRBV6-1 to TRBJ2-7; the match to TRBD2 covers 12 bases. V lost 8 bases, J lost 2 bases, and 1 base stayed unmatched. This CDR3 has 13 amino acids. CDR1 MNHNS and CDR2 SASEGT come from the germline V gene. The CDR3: CASLAGGAYEQYF. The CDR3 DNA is TGTGCCAGCCTAGCGGGGGGGGCCTACGAGCAGTACTTC.

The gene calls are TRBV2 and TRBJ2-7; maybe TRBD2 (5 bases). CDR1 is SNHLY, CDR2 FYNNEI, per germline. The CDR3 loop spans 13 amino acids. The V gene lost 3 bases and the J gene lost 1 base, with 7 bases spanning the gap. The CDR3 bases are TGTGCCAGCAGTGATGGAGGATCCTACGAGCAGTACGTC. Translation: CASSDGGSYEQYV.

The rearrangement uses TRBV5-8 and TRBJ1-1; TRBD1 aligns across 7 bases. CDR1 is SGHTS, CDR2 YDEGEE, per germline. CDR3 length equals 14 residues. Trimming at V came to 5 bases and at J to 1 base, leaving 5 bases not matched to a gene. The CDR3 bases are TGTGCCAGCAGATACAGGGGTGGGAACACTGAAGCTTTCTTT. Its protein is CASRYRGGNTEAFF.

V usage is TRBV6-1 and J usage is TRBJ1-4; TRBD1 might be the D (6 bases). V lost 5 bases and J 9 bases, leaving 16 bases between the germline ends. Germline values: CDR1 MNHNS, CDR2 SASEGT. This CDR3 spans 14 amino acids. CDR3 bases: TGTGCCAGCAGTCAAACTTCCGGGACACAAAAACTGTTTTTT. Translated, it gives CASSQTSGTQKLFF.

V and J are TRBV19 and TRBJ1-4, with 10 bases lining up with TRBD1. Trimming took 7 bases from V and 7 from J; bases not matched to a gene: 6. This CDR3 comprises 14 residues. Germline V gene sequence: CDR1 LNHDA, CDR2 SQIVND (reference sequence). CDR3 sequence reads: CASMRTGGREKLFF. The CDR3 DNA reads TGTGCCAGTATGAGGACAGGGGGGCGTGAAAAACTGTTTTTT.

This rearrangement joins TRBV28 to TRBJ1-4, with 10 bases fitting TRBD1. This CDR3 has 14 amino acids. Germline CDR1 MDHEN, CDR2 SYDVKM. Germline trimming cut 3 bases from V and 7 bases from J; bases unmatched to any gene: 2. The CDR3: CASSLTGGFEKLFF. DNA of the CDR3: TGTGCCAGCAGTTTGACAGGGGGCTTTGAAAAACTGTTTTTT. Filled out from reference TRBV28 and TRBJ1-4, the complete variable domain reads DVKVTQSSRYLVKRTGEKVFLECVQDMDHENMFWYRQDPGLGLRLIYFSYDVKMKEKGDIPEGYSVSREKKERFSLILESASTNQTSMYLCASSLTGGFEKLFFGSGTQLSVL.

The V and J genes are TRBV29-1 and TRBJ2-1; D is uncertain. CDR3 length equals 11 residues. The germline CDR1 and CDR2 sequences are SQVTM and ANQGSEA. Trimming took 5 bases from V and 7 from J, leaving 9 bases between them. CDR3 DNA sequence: TGCAGCGTTCCGAGGCGGAATGAGCAGTTCTTC. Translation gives CSVPRRNEQFF.

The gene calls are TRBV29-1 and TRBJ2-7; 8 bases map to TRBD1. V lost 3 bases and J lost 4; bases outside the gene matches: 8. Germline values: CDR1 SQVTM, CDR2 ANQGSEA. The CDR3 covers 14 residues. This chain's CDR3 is CSVEGDRGNYEQYF. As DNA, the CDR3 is TGCAGCGTTGAGGGTGACAGGGGAAATTACGAGCAGTACTTC.

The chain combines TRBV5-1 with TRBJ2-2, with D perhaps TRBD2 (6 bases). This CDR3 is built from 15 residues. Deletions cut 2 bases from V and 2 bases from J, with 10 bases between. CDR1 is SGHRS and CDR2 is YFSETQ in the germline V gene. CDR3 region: CASSLGGANTGELFF. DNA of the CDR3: TGCGCCAGCAGCTTAGGAGGGGCCAACACCGGGGAGCTGTTTTTT.

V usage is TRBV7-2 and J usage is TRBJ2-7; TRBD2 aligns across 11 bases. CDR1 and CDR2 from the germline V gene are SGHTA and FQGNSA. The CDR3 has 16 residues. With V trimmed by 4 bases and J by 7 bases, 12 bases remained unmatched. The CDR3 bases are TGTGCCAGCAGCTGGAACTTACTAGCGGGGGCAGGGGAGCAGTACTTC. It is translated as CASSWNLLAGAGEQYF.

In nucleotides, the CDR3 is TGTGCCAGCAGTCGATCACGACAGGCCGGAGCTTTCTTT. Translated, it gives CASSRSRQAGAFF. This chain uses TRBV6-5 with TRBJ1-1; weak D call: TRBD1 (6 bases). This CDR3 region has 13 residues. The germline V gene encodes CDR1 MNHEY and CDR2 SVGAGI. Trimming removed 5 bases from V and 10 bases from J, with 17 bases in between.

Here the CDR3 reads CASSAPGTMNTEAFF. CDR3 sequence (DNA): TGTGCCAGCAGTGCACCGGGAACCATGAACACTGAAGCTTTCTTT. The chain employs TRBV6-5 and TRBJ1-1; D call uncertain. CDR3 length: 15 amino acids. Germline-derived CDR1 and CDR2 are MNHEY and SVGAGI. Trimming took off 5 bases at V and 0 bases at J, with 13 bases between the two ends.

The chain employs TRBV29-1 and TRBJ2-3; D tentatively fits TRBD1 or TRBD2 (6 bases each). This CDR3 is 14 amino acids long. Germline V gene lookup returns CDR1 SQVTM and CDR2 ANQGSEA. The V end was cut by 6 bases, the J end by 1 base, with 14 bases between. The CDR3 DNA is TGCAGCGTCAAAGGGGGGATTGGCACAGATACGCAGTATTTT. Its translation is CSVKGGIGTDTQYF.

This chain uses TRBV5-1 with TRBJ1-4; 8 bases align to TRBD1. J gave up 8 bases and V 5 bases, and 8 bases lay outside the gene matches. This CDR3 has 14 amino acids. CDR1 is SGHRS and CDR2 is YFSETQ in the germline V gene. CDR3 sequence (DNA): TGCGCCAGCAGACCTGGACAGGGTGAGGAAAAACTGTTTTTT. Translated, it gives CASRPGQGEEKLFF. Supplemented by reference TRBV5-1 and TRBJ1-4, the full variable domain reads KAGVTQTPRYLIKTRGQQVTLSCSPISGHRSVSWYQQTPGQGLQFLFEYFSETQRNKGNFPGRFSGRQFSNSRSEMNVSTLELGDSALYLCASRPGQGEEKLFFGSGTQLSVL.

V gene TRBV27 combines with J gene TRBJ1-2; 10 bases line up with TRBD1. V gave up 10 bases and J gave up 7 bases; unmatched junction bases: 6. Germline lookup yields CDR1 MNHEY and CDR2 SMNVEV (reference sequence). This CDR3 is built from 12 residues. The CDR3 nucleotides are TGTGCCATAGGACAGGGGGTATCTGGCTACACCTTC. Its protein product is CAIGQGVSGYTF.

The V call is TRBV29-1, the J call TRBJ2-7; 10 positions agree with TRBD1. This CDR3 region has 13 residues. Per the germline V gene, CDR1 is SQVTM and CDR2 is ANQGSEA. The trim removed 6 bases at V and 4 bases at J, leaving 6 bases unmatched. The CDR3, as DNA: TGCAGCGTCATAGGGACAGGGGATTACGAGCAGTACTTC. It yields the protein CSVIGTGDYEQYF.

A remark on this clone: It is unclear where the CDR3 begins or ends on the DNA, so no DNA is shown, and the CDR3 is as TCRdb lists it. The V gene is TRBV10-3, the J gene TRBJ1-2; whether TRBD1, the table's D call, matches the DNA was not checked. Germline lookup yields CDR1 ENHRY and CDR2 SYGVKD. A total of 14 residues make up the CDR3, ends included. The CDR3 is CAISVGQGSIADTF.

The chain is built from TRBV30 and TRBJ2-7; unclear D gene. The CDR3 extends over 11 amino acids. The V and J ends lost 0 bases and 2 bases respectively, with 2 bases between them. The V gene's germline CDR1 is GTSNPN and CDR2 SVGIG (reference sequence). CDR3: CAWSVTYEQYF. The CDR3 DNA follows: TGTGCCTGGAGTGTGACCTACGAGCAGTACTTC.

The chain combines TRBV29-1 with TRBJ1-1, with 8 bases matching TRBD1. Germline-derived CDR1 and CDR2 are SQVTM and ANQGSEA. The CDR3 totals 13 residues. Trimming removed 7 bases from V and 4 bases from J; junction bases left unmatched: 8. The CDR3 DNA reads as TGCAGCGCCGCGACAGGGGCGCCCACTGAAGCTTTCTTT. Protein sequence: CSAATGAPTEAFF.

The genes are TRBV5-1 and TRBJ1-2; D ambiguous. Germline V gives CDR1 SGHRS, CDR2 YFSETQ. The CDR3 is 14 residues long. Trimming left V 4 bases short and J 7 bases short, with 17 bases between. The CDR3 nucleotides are TGCGCCAGCAGCGCCGCGGGTGCTACCTCTGGCTACACCTTC. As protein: CASSAAGATSGYTF.